This is a list of T cell receptor beta chains from one sample in a study of blood T cell repertoires in COVID-19. Profiled with immunoSEQ multiplex PCR; TCRdb holds only in-frame clones, not every one. The sample has tens of thousands of clones, 82% seen once. Material for sequencing was peripheral blood. These receptors all stem from a man aged 80 or over with active COVID-19. Both conserved end residues are part of each CDR3. A D gene is named only where the DNA matches it firmly. Clone size, where shown, is once, few, many, or a class for clones that have expanded.

>TRBV19|TRBD1|.|TRBJ2-2
TGTGCCAGTAAGGAACAGGGGAATTCCGGGGAGCTGTTTTTT
CASKEQGNSGELFF
>TRBV6-6|TRBD1|few|TRBJ2-5
TGTGCCAGCAGTTACTCCTGGGACAGCCAAGAGACCCAGTACTTC
CASSYSWDSQETQYF
>TRBV28|.|.|TRBJ1-1
TGTGCCAGCAGTTTAGTAAACACTGAAGCTTTCTTT
CASSLVNTEAFF
>TRBV28|TRBD2|.|TRBJ2-1
TGTGCCAGCAGTCAAGGGACTAGCGTGAATGAGCAGTTCTTC
CASSQGTSVNEQFF
>TRBV6-6|.|.|TRBJ2-3
TGTGCCAGCAGTCAAAGGGGGGGAGTGACAGATACGCAGTATTTT
CASSQRGGVTDTQYF
>TRBV21-1|.|.|TRBJ2-7
TGTGCCAGCAGGCTAGCGGGAGGGGTCTGCTACGAGCAGTACTTC
CASRLAGGVCYEQYF
>TRBV5-4|TRBD1|.|TRBJ2-5
TGTGCCAGCAGCTTGCGAGCCGCAGGGGGAGAGACCCAGTACTTC
CASSLRAAGGETQYF
>TRBV7-9|TRBD2|.|TRBJ2-1
TGTGCCAGCAGCTTAGGGCTAGCGGGGCCGAGATCCTACAATGAGCAGTTCTTC
CASSLGLAGPRSYNEQFF
>TRBV7-9|TRBD2|.|TRBJ2-2
TGTGCCAGCAGCGGAAGGACTAGCGGGGGGGCGAACACCGGGGAGCTGTTTTTT
CASSGRTSGGANTGELFF
>TRBV15|TRBD1|.|TRBJ2-6
TGTGCCACCAGCAGAGCAGGGACAGGGTTTGGGGCCAACGTCCTGACTTTC
CATSRAGTGFGANVLTF
>TRBV4-1|TRBD2|.|TRBJ2-4
TGCGCCAGCAGCCAAGATATTGCGCAGGGAGGGGACATTCAGTACTTC
CASSQDIAQGGDIQYF
>TRBV3-1/TRBV3-2|.|.|TRBJ2-2
TGTGCCAGCAGCCAAGCAGGTTCGGCCGGGGAGCTGTTTTTT
CASSQAGSAGELFF
>TRBV7-8|.|.|TRBJ1-1
TGTGCCAGCAGCTTAGACAGGCAGAACACTGAAGCTTTCTTT
CASSLDRQNTEAFF
>TRBV7-2|TRBD1|.|TRBJ2-5
TGTGCCAGCAGCGATGGGACAGGGCGAGAGACCCAGTACTTC
CASSDGTGRETQYF
>TRBV3-1/TRBV3-2|TRBD1|.|TRBJ2-3
TGTGCCAGCAGCCAAGGGTCCGGGACAGGGCCTTATACGCAGTATTTT
CASSQGSGTGPYTQYF
>TRBV7-9|TRBD2|.|TRBJ2-1
TGTGCCAGCAGCTTCGCCGGGAGGGAAAACAATGAGCAGTTCTTC
CASSFAGRENNEQFF
>TRBV6-5|TRBD1|.|TRBJ1-4
TGTGCCAGCAGTTACACCGGGACAGGCGAAAAACTGTTTTTT
CASSYTGTGEKLFF
>TRBV5-1|.|.|TRBJ2-7
TGCGCCAGCAGCTCCGGGGACACAACGCTCCACGAGCAGTACTTC
CASSSGDTTLHEQYF
>TRBV28|.|.|TRBJ1-1
TGTGCCAGCAGTTTGGAGGGGAGGGAAACTGAAGCTTTCTTT
CASSLEGRETEAFF
>TRBV19|TRBD1|.|TRBJ1-1
TGTGCCAGTAGTACAGGGGGGCGTAACACTGAAGCTTTCTTT
CASSTGGRNTEAFF
>TRBV2|TRBD2|.|TRBJ2-5
TGTGCCAGCAGTGAACTAGCGGGGTCGTTAGAGACCCAGTACTTC
CASSELAGSLETQYF